Listed here are 10 T cell receptor beta chains from one sample, sequenced in a study of response to subunit inactivated influenza vaccine. One entry per CDR3 protein, called by TCRdb with MiXCR from the RT-PCR reads. Of roughly 630,000 distinct CDR3 sequences in the sample, around 15% are singletons; the top ten hold 6.5% to 8%. The starting material was PBMCs from blood, obtained roughly 15 days before vaccination. The receptors stem from a middle-aged man who received an inactivated influenza vaccine.

This clonotype was counted a few times. The DNA of the CDR3 is TGTGCCAGCAGCAGGACAAGGACTAGCGGGGACAATGAGCAGTTCTTC. Amino acid sequence: CASSRTRTSGDNEQFF. The rearrangement uses TRBV7-9 and TRBJ2-1, with 12 bases lining up with TRBD2. This CDR3 spans 16 amino acids. Per germline, CDR1 SEHNR and CDR2 FQNEAQ (reference sequence). V lost 5 bases, J lost 5 bases, and 7 bases stayed unmatched.

The chain couples TRBV18 to TRBJ2-7, with TRBD1 matching 9 bases. The trim removed 1 base at V and 1 base at J, leaving 2 bases unmatched. Germline-derived CDR1 and CDR2 are KGHSH and LQKENI. There are 15 residues in the CDR3. The CDR3 protein is CASSPLGQGSYEQYF. The CDR3 DNA follows: TGTGCCAGCTCACCACTGGGACAGGGATCCTACGAGCAGTACTTC.

The chain employs TRBV4-1 and TRBJ1-2; D not resolved. Germline loops: CDR1 MGHRA, CDR2 YSYEKL. The germline V and J ends were trimmed by 5 bases and 0 bases, with 13 bases remaining between them. The length of the CDR3 is 15 residues. The CDR3, as DNA: TGCGCCAGCAGCTCAACCCCACTCACTAACTATGGCTACACCTTC. It translates to CASSSTPLTNYGYTF.

The rearrangement joins TRBV11-3 to TRBJ1-2; D remains unclear. This CDR3 has 15 amino acids. Trimming stripped 1 base from V and 1 base from J, with 10 bases between. CDR1 is SGHNT, CDR2 YENEEA, per germline. The DNA of the CDR3 is TGTGCCAGCAGCTTAGGCCCGCCTAATAACTATGGCTACACCTTC. It specifies CASSLGPPNNYGYTF.

The V and J genes are TRBV18 and TRBJ2-4; 11 bases map to TRBD1. The germline gives CDR1 KGHSH, CDR2 LQKENI. Trimming took 1 base from V and 0 from J; bases not matched to a gene: 2. The CDR3 is 17 residues long. CDR3 bases: TGTGCCAGCTCACCACAGGGACAGGGGGTAGCCAAAAACATTCAGTACTTC. Translated: CASSPQGQGVAKNIQYF.

The count of this clonotype is one. The chain couples TRBV7-2 to TRBJ2-7; TRBD1 matches 7 bases. With V trimmed by 4 bases and J by 4 bases, 13 bases remained unmatched. CDR1 SGHTA and CDR2 FQGNSA come from the germline V gene. The CDR3 sequence is 16 residues long. This CDR3 is CASSSGPGQILYEQYF. CDR3 bases: TGTGCCAGCAGCTCTGGACCGGGACAGATTCTTTACGAGCAGTACTTC.

The rearrangement links TRBV5-1 to TRBJ1-4; possibly TRBD1 for D (5 bases). The CDR3 length is 13 residues. The V end was cut by 1 base, the J end by 13 bases, with 14 bases between. Germline values: CDR1 SGHRS, CDR2 YFSETQ. CDR3 amino acids: CASSLTLEGVLFF. The CDR3 DNA reads TGCGCCAGCAGCTTGACTCTGGAAGGGGTACTGTTTTTT.

This clonotype was detected a few times. This sequence joins TRBV4-3 and TRBJ1-2; D is undetermined. The CDR3 runs 14 residues. V gave up 1 base and J gave up 4 bases, with 10 bases separating them. The germline CDR1 and CDR2 sequences are LGHNA and YSLEER. The CDR3 region is CASSQVEGVYGYTF. The CDR3 region has the DNA TGCGCCAGCAGCCAAGTAGAGGGCGTCTATGGCTACACCTTC.

The genes are TRBV5-1 and TRBJ2-3, with 9 bases identical to TRBD2. V shed 1 base, J shed 7 bases, and the junction held 10 bases outside the gene matches. Germline V gene lookup returns CDR1 SGHRS and CDR2 YFSETQ. This CDR3 contains 16 residues. The CDR3: CASSLRASGAGNTQYF. CDR3 DNA sequence: TGCGCCAGCAGCTTGCGGGCTAGCGGGGCCGGGAATACGCAGTATTTT. Based on the CDR3 plus reference TRBV5-1 and TRBJ2-3, the full variable domain is KAGVTQTPRYLIKTRGQQVTLSCSPISGHRSVSWYQQTPGQGLQFLFEYFSETQRNKGNFPGRFSGRQFSNSRSEMNVSTLELGDSALYLCASSLRASGAGNTQYFGPGTRLTVL.

There are many counts of this clonotype. The rearrangement joins TRBV11-2 to TRBJ2-1; D ambiguous. Per germline, CDR1 SGHAT and CDR2 FQNNGV. The CDR3 consists of 14 residues. Trimming took off 2 bases at V and 7 bases at J, with 12 bases between the two ends. The CDR3 loop reads CASSLKRTDNEQFF. CDR3 nucleotides: TGTGCCAGCAGCTTAAAAAGGACGGATAATGAGCAGTTCTTC. Using reference TRBV11-2 and TRBJ2-1 for the parts outside the CDR3, the full variable domain is EAGVAQSPRYKIIEKRQSVAFWCNPISGHATLYWYQQILGQGPKLLIQFQNNGVVDDSQLPKDRFSAERLKGVDSTLKIQPAKLEDSAVYLCASSLKRTDNEQFFGPGTRLTVL.